The entry below gives a single T cell receptor (beta chain) sequence along with its context. This clone has a handful of counts. Its antigen remains undetermined. Qualities for individual bases were not recorded, and no much larger clone is one base off. The High Capacity cDNA Reverse Transcription Kit was used to reverse transcribe all of the isolated RNA, meaning that expressed TCRB transcripts were what got sequenced. Naive, central memory and regulatory T cell samples underwent deep immunoSEQ sequencing, averaging around 3.6 million total reads per sample. Sorted cells were lysed in RLT buffer, and RNA was extracted using DNase-treated RNeasy Micro or Mini kits according to cell number. Each cell subset was processed on its own to prevent cross-contamination, while patient and healthy donor samples were processed together. Using the immunoSEQ multiplex PCR, TCRB sequences were amplified from cDNA into 87-bp fragments spanning the CDR3 region. Amplicons were sequenced on the Illumina HiSeq platform. Processing in the source paper ran as follows. PCR bias was computationally corrected using synthetic template baselines, reads within Hamming distance 2 were collapsed, and singletons that could not be merged were discarded. By aligning reads against IMGT, V, D and J genes, CDR3 length, and insertions or deletions at six rearrangement sites were assigned. Within each subset, clonotype counts were normalized to sorted cell number, after which true diversity and Gini coefficients were computed with the tcR R package. The overlap coefficient, calculated on TCRB nucleotide sequences, was used to measure repertoire sharing. As a proxy for the pre-selection repertoire, out-of-frame TCRB sequences from naive cells were analyzed. Not all clones reach the TCRdb copy of this immuneACCESS table, which keeps in-frame sequences only. Checked studies attribute under half of the gap to unresolved V genes and leave the rest unexplained. Clone size and the V and J calls come from that table; the DNA yielded D and trimming. This sample lists around 280,000 clones; 15% were detected once. The ten largest clones capture around 0.015% of the sample.

These data originate in a study of beta chain features in type 1 diabetes listed by TCRdb under 2018. Describing the broader study: No differences in mean age, gender distribution, total cell number or subset yield were found between patients and healthy donors. In the study, recently diagnosed type 1 diabetes patients and matched healthy donors were compared on the TCRB repertoires of their sorted circulating CD4+ T cell subsets. Naive and central memory subsets were obtained from all 30 or so donors, but regulatory and stem cell-like memory subsets were isolated from only 8 patients and about 8 healthy donors. A total of about 99,000,000 sorted cells were examined across all samples, and RNA yield correlated strongly with the number of cells per subset. General findings and caveats noted by the study authors: Type 1 diabetes patients showed a moderate but significant shortening of TCRB CDR3 length in all four CD4+ subsets. Because cDNA was sequenced instead of genomic DNA, activated cells with high expression could be over-represented, although the groups did not differ in activation or CD3 levels. Naive, central memory and regulatory TCRB repertoires appeared to be more alike among patients than among healthy donors. Shorter templates might have been favored by PCR, but patient and control samples were amplified and corrected together, so both groups would have been affected equally by any skew. Because small numbers of individuals were included in the HLA sub-analyses, any influence of HLA type on TCRB rearrangement was left unresolved. At VDJ recombination sites, type 1 diabetes patients had fewer insertions and more deleted nucleotides, which implies abnormalities in thymic rearrangement.

Each donor gave one peripheral blood draw, about 100 mL on average, collected into heparinised tubes. Using a panel that included CD45RO, CCR7, CD25, CD127, CD95 and CD27, naive, central memory, regulatory and stem cell-like memory CD4+ T cells were sorted on a BD FACSAria II. Purity was above 98% for every sorted population. PBMCs were isolated right away by Lymphoprep density gradient centrifugation and were stained directly, without culture. To minimize batch effects, samples were stained and sorted in pairs, one healthy donor with one patient per experiment. The CDR3 holds 18 amino acids from the cysteine to the phenylalanine. Only the CDR3 DNA stays, 54 bases, in frame from base 1.

This chain is built from TRBV21-1 and TRBJ2-1; whether TRBD2, the table's D call, matches the DNA was not checked. TRBV21-1 is a listed pseudogene. The sample consisted of naive CD4+ T cells from blood. The sample's cell subset or site, from its label and the paper: true naive CD4+ T cells. This clonotype originated in a young man with type 1 diabetes. The CDR3 loop reads CASNPTGSPWGAYNEQFF. The nucleotide sequence reads TGTGCCAGCAACCCGACGGGGTCTCCCTGGGGGGCCTACAATGAGCAGTTCTTC.